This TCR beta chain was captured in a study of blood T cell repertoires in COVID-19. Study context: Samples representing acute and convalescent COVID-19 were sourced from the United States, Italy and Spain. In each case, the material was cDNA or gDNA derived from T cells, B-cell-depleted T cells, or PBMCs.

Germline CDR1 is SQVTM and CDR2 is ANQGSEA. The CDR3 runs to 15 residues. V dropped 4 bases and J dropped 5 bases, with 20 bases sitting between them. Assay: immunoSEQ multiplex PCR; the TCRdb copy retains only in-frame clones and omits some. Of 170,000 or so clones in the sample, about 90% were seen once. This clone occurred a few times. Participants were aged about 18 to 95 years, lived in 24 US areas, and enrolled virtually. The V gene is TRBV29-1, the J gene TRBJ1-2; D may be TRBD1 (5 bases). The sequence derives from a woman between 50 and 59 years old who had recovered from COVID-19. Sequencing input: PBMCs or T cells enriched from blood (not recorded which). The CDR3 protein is CSVAGRASFSYGYTF. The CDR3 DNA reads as TGCAGCGTTGCGGGCAGGGCGTCTTTCAGTTATGGCTACACCTTC.